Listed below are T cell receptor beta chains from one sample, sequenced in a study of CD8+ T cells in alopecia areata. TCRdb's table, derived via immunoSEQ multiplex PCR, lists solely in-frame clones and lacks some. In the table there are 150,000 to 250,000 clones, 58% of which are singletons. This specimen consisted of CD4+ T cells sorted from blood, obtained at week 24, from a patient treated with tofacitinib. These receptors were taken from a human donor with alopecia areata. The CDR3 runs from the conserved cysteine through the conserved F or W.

CATTTSSGEYEQYF,TRBV10-3,TRBJ2-7,14
CASSLIETQYF,TRBV7-8,TRBJ2-5,11
CASSLPNEKLFF,TRBV7-2,TRBJ1-4,12
CASRGRTYEQYF,TRBV28,TRBJ2-7,12
CASSPKGGGNQPQHF,TRBV7-2,TRBJ1-5,15
CASSYGRSSYNEQFF,TRBV6-6,TRBJ2-1,15
CASSLGGLDYNEQFF,TRBV5-1,TRBJ2-1,15
CASSRSPGGSYNEQFF,TRBV7-3,TRBJ2-1,16
CAWSVRGAAGGNEQYF,TRBV30,TRBJ2-7,16
CSVEDPGQGQETQYF,TRBV29-1,TRBJ2-5,15
CSVTGLHTQYF,TRBV29-1,TRBJ2-3,11
CASSLGAGGGYEQYF,TRBV7-2,TRBJ2-7,15
CASSRQENTEAFF,TRBV25-1,TRBJ1-1,13
CAWSRSISYNEQFF,TRBV30,TRBJ2-1,14
CASSLSGQGNEQYF,TRBV7-7,TRBJ2-7,14
CASSLDVGAGESSYNEQFF,TRBV13,TRBJ2-1,19
CASREDRGTEAFF,TRBV2,TRBJ1-1,13
CASSLLATSGTYEQYF,TRBV4-2,TRBJ2-7,16
CSVDTGTTSSGANVLTF,TRBV29-1,TRBJ2-6,17
CASSGGLAEQETQYF,TRBV7-2,TRBJ2-5,15
CASSSHGTGGLEQYF,TRBV5-6,TRBJ2-7,15
CASSYGSQETQYF,TRBV27,TRBJ2-5,13
CASSVQAGVNEQYF,TRBV9,TRBJ2-7,14
CASSHRDYTDTQYF,TRBV9,TRBJ2-3,14
CASSSSGTNTGELFF,TRBV7-9,TRBJ2-2,15
CASSRRRGKGNIQYF,TRBV4-3,TRBJ2-4,15
CASSLRIGGSGREQFF,TRBV5-4,TRBJ2-1,16
CASSPSGTGNYGYTF,TRBV27,TRBJ1-2,15
CASSNLVGGLGEQYF,TRBV7-2,TRBJ2-7,15
CSASVRYGYTF,TRBV20-1,TRBJ1-2,11
CASSSLGVYGYTF,TRBV23-1,TRBJ1-2,13
CASSPGRTDTQYF,TRBV5-1,TRBJ2-3,13
CASSQYNEQFF,TRBV2,TRBJ2-1,11
CSVGQGTHNEQFF,TRBV29-1,TRBJ2-1,13
CASSQPGTRVADTQYF,TRBV4-1,TRBJ2-3,16
CASSLLRMSSYNEQFF,TRBV7-9,TRBJ2-1,16
CASSMDRGYEQYF,TRBV5-1,TRBJ2-7,13
CASTPSGGHNQPQHF,TRBV6-6,TRBJ1-5,15
CASSQRTGGRSGANVLTF,TRBV4-3,TRBJ2-6,18
CASSLGTDISYEQYF,TRBV7-2,TRBJ2-7,15
CASSPGGDYGYTF,TRBV7-8,TRBJ1-2,13
CASSLTGEATQYF,TRBV5-1,TRBJ2-3,13
CASRPGQGPSGELFF,TRBV6-5,TRBJ2-2,15
CASSLLPGPDPGELFF,TRBV5-1,TRBJ2-2,16
CASSEQGANVLTF,TRBV7-9,TRBJ2-6,13
CASSRQDQPQHF,TRBV5-6,TRBJ1-5,12